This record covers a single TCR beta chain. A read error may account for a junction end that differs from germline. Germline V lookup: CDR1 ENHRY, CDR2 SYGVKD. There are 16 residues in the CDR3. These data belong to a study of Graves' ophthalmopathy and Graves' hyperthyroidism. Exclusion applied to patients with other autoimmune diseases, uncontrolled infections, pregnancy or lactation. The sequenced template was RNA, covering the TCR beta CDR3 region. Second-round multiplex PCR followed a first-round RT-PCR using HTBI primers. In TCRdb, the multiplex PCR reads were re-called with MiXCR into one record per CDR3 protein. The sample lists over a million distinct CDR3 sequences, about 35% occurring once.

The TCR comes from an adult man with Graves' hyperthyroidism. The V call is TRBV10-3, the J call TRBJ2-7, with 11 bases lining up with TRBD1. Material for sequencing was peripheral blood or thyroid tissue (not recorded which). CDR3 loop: CASSYYGQGASYEQYF. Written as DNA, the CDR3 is TGTGCCAGCAGTTACTATGGACAGGGGGCATCCTACGAGCAGTACTTC.